A single TCR beta chain is shown here with its context. Antigen unknown. The PCR was carried out with 60 Vbeta primers and 13 Jbeta primers. The table came from immunoSEQ multiplex PCR; TCRdb's copy has only in-frame clones and leaves some out. The top ten hold roughly 6.6% of the sample, which has about 160,000 clones, around 72% seen once. The V gene's germline CDR1 is SGHAT and CDR2 FQNNGV. CDR3 length equals 16 residues. V was clipped by 3 bases and J by 2 bases; unmatched bases: 5. This sample was taken from a study of cytomegalovirus exposure and HLA in healthy donors. Study-level points and caveats: The authors excluded some V segments, including TRBV6-2 and TRBV6-3, as indistinguishable.

The rearrangement links TRBV11-2 to TRBJ2-7; 12 bases match TRBD2. The specimen was PBMCs. The clonotype was recovered from a man aged 40-49 years in good health and CMV-seropositive. CDR3 sequence: CASSLGASGGAYEQYF. CDR3 bases: TGTGCCAGCAGCTTGGGAGCTAGCGGGGGGGCCTACGAGCAGTACTTC.